This TCR beta chain comes out of a study of T-cell reconstitution after alpha-beta-depleted transplantation in children. TCRbeta library preparation incorporated unique molecular identifiers. TCRdb redid the calling of the PCR reads with MiXCR, one entry per CDR3 protein. This sample has some 640,000 distinct CDR3 sequences; 16% occur once, and the top ten carry approximately 1.1%. From germline, CDR1 is SGHNT and CDR2 YENEEA. V lost 0 bases to trimming and J lost 3 bases, with 16 bases between them. This CDR3 region has 17 residues. The rearrangement uses TRBV11-3 and TRBJ2-3; D is possibly TRBD1 (6 bases). The starting material was PBMCs from the stem cell graft donor, obtained from the stem cell graft. This receptor was identified in a human donor who donated a stem cell graft to a child with acute myeloid leukemia. CDR3 protein: CASSLDRTGPTTDTQYF. DNA for the CDR3: TGTGCCAGCAGCTTAGATCGCACAGGGCCCACGACAGATACGCAGTATTTT.